This is a list of T cell receptor beta chains from one sample in a study of cytomegalovirus exposure and HLA in healthy donors. Sequenced by immunoSEQ multiplex PCR; TCRdb stores in-frame clones only, minus some. The repertoire table contains about 44,000 clones. The sample comprised PBMCs. All receptors come from a male donor in good health and CMV-seronegative. Each CDR3 is given with its conserved first and last residue.

cdr3_aa | v_call
CSVAPTPEGGGDEQFF | TRBV29-1
CASSLHGANVLTF | TRBV5-8
CASSIGGVGYGNEQFF | TRBV19
CAWSVQPNQPQHF | TRBV30
CASSLRSLAGETQYF | TRBV5-4
CASSIELAGLETQYF | TRBV19
CASSTQQGPYEQFF | TRBV6-5
CASSIPRSSYNEQFF | TRBV19
CASSMVYSSTEQYF | TRBV4-1
CASSYRQGSTDTQYF | TRBV7-2
CASSLARGRQGLAVTKQYF | TRBV7-9
CASGLVHEQYF | TRBV12-5
CASSWVSGRSSYNEQFF | TRBV27
CASSPGIQEYYGYTF | TRBV18
CASSYSTGGPYEQYF | TRBV6-5
CASSLLTGGRGTEAFF | TRBV7-8
CASSLGILAGGYNEQFF | TRBV5-6
CASSVLLVTDTQYF | TRBV9
CASRSRVNTEAFF | TRBV19
CASSDSGGSNEQFF | TRBV6-4
CASSLRGLTQYF | TRBV7-2
CASSYFRLGGATNEKLFF | TRBV7-8
CASSPRGGRGETQYF | TRBV4-3
CASSRRDRTYEQYF | TRBV4-1
CASSLGGGGPGNEQFF | TRBV11-2